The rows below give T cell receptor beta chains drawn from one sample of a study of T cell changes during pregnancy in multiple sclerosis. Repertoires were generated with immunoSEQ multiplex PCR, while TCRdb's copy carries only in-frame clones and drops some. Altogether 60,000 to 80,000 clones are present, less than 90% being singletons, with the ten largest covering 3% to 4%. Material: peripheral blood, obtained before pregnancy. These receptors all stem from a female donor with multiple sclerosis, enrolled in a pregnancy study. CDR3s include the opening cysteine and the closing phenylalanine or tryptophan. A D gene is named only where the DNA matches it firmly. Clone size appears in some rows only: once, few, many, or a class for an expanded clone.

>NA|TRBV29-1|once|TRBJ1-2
CSADSYDRDYGYTF
TGCAGCGCTGACTCTTATGACAGAGACTATGGCTACACCTTC
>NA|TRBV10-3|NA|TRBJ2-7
CAIRQQDQPYEQYF
TGTGCCATCAGACAACAGGACCAACCCTACGAGCAGTACTTC
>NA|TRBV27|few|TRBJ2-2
CASRGRIGTGELFF
TGTGCCAGCAGGGGGAGGATTGGGACCGGGGAGCTGTTTTTT
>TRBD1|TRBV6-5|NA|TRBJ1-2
CASSWVPTGVDGYTF
TGTGCCAGCAGCTGGGTTCCGACAGGGGTTGATGGCTACACCTTC
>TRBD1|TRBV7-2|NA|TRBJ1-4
CASSDRGNEKLFF
TGTGCCAGCAGCGACAGGGGAAACGAAAAACTGTTTTTT
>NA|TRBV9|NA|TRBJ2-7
CASSVAVGVSTYEQYF
TGTGCCAGCAGCGTAGCCGTAGGAGTCTCCACCTACGAGCAGTACTTC
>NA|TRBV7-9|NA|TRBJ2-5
CATTEQETQYF
TGTGCCACGACAGAACAAGAGACCCAGTACTTC
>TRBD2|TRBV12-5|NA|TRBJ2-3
CASGSGTSGADTQYF
TGTGCTAGTGGTTCCGGGACTAGCGGGGCAGATACGCAGTATTTT
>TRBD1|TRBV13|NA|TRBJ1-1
CASSPREVGGGGMNTEAFF
TGTGCCAGCAGCCCTAGGGAGGTAGGGGGCGGCGGGATGAACACTGAAGCTTTCTTT
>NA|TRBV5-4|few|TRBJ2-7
CASSLGVGADEQYF
TGTGCCAGCAGCTTGGGAGTGGGGGCCGACGAGCAGTACTTC
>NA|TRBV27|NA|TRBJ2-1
CASSKGTGFWNEQFF
TGTGCCAGCAGTAAAGGAACAGGGTTTTGGAATGAGCAGTTCTTC
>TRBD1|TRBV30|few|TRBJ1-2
CASEGQGFYGYTF
TGTGCCTCGGAGGGACAGGGGTTCTATGGCTACACCTTC
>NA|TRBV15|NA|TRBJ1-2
CATSRDRSANNYGYTF
TGTGCCACCAGCAGAGACCGGTCTGCCAATAACTATGGCTACACCTTC
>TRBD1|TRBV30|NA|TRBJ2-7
CAWASDRGYYEQYF
TGTGCCTGGGCATCAGACAGGGGATACTACGAGCAGTACTTC
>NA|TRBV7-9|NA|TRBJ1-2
CASSFVQASSSGYTF
TGTGCCAGCAGCTTCGTGCAGGCCAGCTCGAGCGGCTACACCTTC
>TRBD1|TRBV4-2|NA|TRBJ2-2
CASSQESTGALNTGELFF
TGTGCCAGCAGCCAAGAGAGTACAGGGGCCCTGAACACCGGGGAGCTGTTTTTT
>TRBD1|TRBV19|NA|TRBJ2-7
CASGQGANEQYF
TGTGCCAGTGGACAGGGGGCGAACGAGCAGTACTTC
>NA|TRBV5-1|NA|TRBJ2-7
CASTVGGYHYEQYF
TGCGCCAGCACGGTAGGCGGATACCACTACGAGCAGTACTTC
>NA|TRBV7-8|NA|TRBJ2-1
CASSFLGGGSYNEQFF
TGTGCCAGCAGCTTTTTGGGAGGCGGGTCCTACAATGAGCAGTTCTTC
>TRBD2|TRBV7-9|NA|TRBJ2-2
CASSLRLAGGTGELFF
TGTGCCAGCAGCCTAAGACTAGCGGGAGGGACCGGGGAGCTGTTTTTT
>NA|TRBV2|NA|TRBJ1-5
CASSEVGEVQPQHF
TGTGCCAGCAGTGAAGTCGGGGAGGTTCAGCCCCAGCATTTT
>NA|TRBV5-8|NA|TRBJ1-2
CASSFGGHRPYYGYTF
TGTGCCAGCAGCTTCGGCGGGCACCGACCTTATTATGGCTACACCTTC
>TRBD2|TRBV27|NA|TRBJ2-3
CASNDPSGGAYTQYF
TGTGCCAGCAACGATCCTAGCGGGGGGGCGTATACGCAGTATTTT
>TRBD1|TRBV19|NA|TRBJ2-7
CASSVSGQGVYEQYF
TGTGCCAGTAGTGTCTCCGGACAGGGCGTTTACGAGCAGTACTTC
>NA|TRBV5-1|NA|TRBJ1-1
CASSFRAQNTEAFF
TGCGCCAGCAGCTTCAGGGCCCAGAACACTGAAGCTTTCTTT
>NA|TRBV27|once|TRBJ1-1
CAIQRGTEAFF
TGTGCCATCCAAAGAGGTACTGAAGCTTTCTTT
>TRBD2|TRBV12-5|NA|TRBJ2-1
CASGLAGGGYNEQFF
TGTGCTAGTGGTTTGGCCGGGGGGGGCTACAATGAGCAGTTCTTC
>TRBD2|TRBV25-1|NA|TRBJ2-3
CASRPDSGVTDTQYF
TGTGCCAGCAGGCCAGATAGCGGGGTTACAGATACGCAGTATTTT
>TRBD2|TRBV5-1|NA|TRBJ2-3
CASSGGLAGGPVDTQYF
TGCGCCAGCAGCGGGGGACTAGCGGGGGGGCCTGTAGATACGCAGTATTTT
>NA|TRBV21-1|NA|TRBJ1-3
CASSKTRQGCGNTIYF
TGTGCCAGCAGCAAAACGAGACAGGGCTGTGGAAACACCATATATTTT
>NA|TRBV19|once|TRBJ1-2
CASSLFGQTYYGYTF
TGTGCCAGTAGCCTTTTCGGACAGACCTACTATGGCTACACCTTC
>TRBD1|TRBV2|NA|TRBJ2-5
CASSGNRGRETQYF
TGTGCCAGCAGTGGAAACAGGGGGCGGGAGACCCAGTACTTC
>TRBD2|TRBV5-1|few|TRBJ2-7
CASRGGIDEQYF
TGCGCCAGCAGGGGGGGGATCGACGAGCAGTACTTC
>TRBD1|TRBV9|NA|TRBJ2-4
CASSVVGGGGTGDIQYF
TGTGCCAGCAGCGTAGTAGGAGGGGGGGGGACAGGGGACATTCAGTACTTC
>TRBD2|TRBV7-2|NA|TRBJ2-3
CASSWAVAGDTQYF
TGTGCCAGCAGCTGGGCTGTAGCGGGGGATACGCAGTATTTT
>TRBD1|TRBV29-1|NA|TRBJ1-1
CSVEGGGEGWGTEAFF
TGCAGCGTTGAAGGAGGGGGCGAAGGATGGGGCACTGAAGCTTTCTTT
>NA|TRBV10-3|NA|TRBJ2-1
CAIQESSYNEQFF
TGTGCCATCCAAGAGAGCTCCTACAATGAGCAGTTCTTC
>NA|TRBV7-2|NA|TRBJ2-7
CASSLGLAPGLYEQYF
TGTGCCAGCAGCTTAGGGTTGGCTCCAGGATTGTACGAGCAGTACTTC
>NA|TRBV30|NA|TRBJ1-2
CACTRGGNYGYTF
TGTGCCTGCACAAGGGGGGGCAACTATGGCTACACCTTC
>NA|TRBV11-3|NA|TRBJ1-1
CASSRFSRSTEAFF
TGTGCCAGCAGCCGTTTCTCTCGGAGCACTGAAGCTTTCTTT
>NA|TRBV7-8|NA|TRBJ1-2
CASSPGPTQGYGYTF
TGTGCCAGCAGCCCTGGCCCCACCCAGGGGTATGGCTACACCTTC
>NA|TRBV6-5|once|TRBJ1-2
CASSFAPSNYGYTF
TGTGCCAGCAGTTTCGCCCCCAGTAACTATGGCTACACCTTC
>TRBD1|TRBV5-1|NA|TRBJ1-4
CASSFSPTGGVEKLFF
TGCGCCAGCAGCTTCTCCCCGACAGGGGGAGTGGAAAAACTGTTTTTT
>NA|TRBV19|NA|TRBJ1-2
CASSISTGPFYGYTF
TGTGCCAGTAGTATTTCGACAGGCCCTTTCTATGGCTACACCTTC
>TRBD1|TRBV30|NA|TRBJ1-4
CAWSVQGQKLFF
TGTGCCTGGAGTGTACAGGGGCAAAAACTGTTTTTT